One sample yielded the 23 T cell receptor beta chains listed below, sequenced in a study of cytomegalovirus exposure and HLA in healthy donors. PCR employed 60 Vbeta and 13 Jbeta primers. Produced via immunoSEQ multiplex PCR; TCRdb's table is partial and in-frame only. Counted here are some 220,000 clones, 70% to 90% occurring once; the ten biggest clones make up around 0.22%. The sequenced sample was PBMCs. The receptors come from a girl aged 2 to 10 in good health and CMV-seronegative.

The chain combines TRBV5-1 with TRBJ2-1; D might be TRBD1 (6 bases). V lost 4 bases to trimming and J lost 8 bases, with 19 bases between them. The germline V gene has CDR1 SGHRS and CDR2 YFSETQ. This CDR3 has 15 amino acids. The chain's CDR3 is CASSTSGVGLDEQFF. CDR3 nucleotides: TGCGCCAGCAGCACCTCAGGGGTCGGGCTCGATGAGCAGTTCTTC.

The CDR3 coding sequence is TGTGCCGCTACTAGCGGCTCCTACAATGAGCAGTTCTTC. Its translation is CAATSGSYNEQFF. V usage is TRBV10-3 and J usage is TRBJ2-1, with 8 bases that match TRBD2. V lost 11 bases and J lost 0; bases outside the gene matches: 3. CDR1 is ENHRY, CDR2 SYGVKD, per germline. The CDR3 covers 13 residues.

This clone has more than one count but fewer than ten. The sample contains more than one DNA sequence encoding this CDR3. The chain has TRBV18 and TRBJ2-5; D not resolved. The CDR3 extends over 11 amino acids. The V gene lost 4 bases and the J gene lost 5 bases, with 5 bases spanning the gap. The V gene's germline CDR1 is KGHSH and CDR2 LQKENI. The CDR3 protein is CASSREETQYF. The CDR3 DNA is TGTGCCAGCTCACGTGAGGAGACCCAGTACTTC. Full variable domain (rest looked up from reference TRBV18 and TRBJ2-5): NAGVMQNPRHLVRRRGQEARLRCSPMKGHSHVYWYRQLPEEGLKFMVYLQKENIIDESGMPKERFSAEFPKEGPSILRIQQVVRGDSAAYFCASSREETQYFGPGTRLLVL.

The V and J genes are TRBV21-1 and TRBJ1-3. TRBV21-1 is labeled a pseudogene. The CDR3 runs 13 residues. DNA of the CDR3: TGTGCCAGCAGCGCCCACGGTGGAAACACCATATATTTT. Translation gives CASSAHGGNTIYF.

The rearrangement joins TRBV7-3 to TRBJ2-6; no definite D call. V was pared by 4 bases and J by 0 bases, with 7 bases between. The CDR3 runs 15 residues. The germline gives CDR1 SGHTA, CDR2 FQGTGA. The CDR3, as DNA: TGTGCCAGCAGCTCTTGGAGCTCTGGGGCCAACGTCCTGACTTTC. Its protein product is CASSSWSSGANVLTF.

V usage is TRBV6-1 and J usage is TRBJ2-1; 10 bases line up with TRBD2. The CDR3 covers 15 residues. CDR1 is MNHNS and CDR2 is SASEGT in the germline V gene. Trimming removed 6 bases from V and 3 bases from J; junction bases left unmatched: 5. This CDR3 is CASSLAGDFYNEQFF. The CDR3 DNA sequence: TGTGCCAGCAGCCTAGCGGGAGACTTCTACAATGAGCAGTTCTTC.

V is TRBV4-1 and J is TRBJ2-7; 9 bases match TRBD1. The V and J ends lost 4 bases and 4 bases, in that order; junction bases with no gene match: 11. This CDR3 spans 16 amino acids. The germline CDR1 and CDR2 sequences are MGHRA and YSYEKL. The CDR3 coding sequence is TGCGCCAGCAGCCCGGTACCCGGGACAGGGCCTTACGAGCAGTACTTC. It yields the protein CASSPVPGTGPYEQYF.

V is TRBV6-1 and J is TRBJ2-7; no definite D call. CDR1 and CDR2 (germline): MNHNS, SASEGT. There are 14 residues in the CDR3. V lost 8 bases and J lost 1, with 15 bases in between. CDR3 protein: CASLYRVNSYEQYF. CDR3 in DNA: TGTGCCAGCCTCTATCGGGTAAATTCCTACGAGCAGTACTTC.

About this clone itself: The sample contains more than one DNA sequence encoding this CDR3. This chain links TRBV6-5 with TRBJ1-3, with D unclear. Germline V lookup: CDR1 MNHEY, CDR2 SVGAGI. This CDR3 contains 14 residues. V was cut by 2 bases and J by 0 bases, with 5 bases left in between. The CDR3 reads CASSYGSSGNTIYF. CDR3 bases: TGTGCCAGCAGTTACGGCAGCTCTGGAAACACCATATATTTT.

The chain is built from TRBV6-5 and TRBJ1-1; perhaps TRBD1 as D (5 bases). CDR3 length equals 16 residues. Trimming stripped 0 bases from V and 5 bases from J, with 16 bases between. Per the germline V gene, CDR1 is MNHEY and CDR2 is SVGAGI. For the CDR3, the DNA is TGTGCCAGCAGTTACTCGGGGTTCGGGGGGGGGACTGAAGCTTTCTTT. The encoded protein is CASSYSGFGGGTEAFF.

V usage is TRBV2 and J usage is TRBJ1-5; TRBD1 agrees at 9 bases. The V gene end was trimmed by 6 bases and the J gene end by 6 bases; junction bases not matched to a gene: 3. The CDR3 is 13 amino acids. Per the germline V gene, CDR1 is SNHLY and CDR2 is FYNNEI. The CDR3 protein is CASRGTGIQPQHF. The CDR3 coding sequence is TGTGCCAGCAGGGGGACAGGGATTCAGCCCCAGCATTTT.

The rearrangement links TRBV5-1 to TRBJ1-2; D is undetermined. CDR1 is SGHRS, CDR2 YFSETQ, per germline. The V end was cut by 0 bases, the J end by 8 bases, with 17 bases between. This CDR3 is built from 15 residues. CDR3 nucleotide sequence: TGCGCCAGCAGCTTGGTGAATCGCCTGAGACACGGCTACACCTTC. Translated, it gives CASSLVNRLRHGYTF.

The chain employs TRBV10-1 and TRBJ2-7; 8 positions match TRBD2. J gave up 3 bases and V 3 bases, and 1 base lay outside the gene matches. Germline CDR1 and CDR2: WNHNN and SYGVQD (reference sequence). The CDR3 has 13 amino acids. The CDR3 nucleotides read TGCGCCAGCAGTGAAGCGGGAGTCTACGAGCAGTACTTC. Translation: CASSEAGVYEQYF.

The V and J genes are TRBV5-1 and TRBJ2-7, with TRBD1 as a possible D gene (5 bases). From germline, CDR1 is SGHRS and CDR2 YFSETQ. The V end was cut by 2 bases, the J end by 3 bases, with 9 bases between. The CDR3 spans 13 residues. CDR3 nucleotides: TGCGCCAGCAGCTTCGACAGTTACTACGAGCAGTACTTC. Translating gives CASSFDSYYEQYF.

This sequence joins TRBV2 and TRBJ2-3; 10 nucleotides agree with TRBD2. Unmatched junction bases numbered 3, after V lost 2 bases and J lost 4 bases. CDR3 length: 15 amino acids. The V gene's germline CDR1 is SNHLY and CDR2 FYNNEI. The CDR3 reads CASSELAGGADTQYF. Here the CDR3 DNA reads TGTGCCAGCAGTGAATTAGCGGGAGGTGCAGATACGCAGTATTTT.

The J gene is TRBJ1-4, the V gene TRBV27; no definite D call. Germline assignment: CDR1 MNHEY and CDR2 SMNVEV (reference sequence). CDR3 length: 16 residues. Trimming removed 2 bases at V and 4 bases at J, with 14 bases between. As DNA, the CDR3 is TGTGCCAGCAGTTTAAGGCCCGGGAGATATAATGAAAAACTGTTTTTT. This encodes CASSLRPGRYNEKLFF.

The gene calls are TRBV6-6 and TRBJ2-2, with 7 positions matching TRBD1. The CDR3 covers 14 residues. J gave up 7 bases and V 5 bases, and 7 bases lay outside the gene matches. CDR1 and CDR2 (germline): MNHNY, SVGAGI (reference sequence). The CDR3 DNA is TGTGCCAGCAGTGGAGACAGGGCGTTCGGGGAGCTGTTTTTT. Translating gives CASSGDRAFGELFF.

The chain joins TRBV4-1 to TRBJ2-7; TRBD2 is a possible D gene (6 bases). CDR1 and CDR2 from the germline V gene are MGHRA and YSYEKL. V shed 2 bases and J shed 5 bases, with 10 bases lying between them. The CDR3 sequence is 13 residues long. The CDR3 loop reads CASSQLGGDEQYF. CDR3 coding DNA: TGCGCCAGCAGCCAATTGGGGGGAGACGAGCAGTACTTC.

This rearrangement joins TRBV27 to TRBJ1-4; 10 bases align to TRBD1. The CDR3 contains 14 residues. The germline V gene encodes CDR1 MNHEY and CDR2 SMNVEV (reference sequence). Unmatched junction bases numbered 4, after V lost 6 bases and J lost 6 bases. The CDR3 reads CASSSDRGHEKLFF. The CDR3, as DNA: TGTGCCAGCAGCTCAGACAGGGGGCATGAAAAACTGTTTTTT.

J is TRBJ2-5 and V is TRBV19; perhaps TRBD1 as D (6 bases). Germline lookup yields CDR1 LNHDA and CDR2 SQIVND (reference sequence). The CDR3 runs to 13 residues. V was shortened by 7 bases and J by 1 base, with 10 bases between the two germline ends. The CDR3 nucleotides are TGTGCCAGTAAACCGACAGGCCAAGAGACCCAGTACTTC. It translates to CASKPTGQETQYF.

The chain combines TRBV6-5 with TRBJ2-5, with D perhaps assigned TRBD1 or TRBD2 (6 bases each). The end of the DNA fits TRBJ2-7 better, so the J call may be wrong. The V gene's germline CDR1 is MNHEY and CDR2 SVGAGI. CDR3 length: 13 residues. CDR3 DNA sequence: TGTGCCACAAAGAATGGAGGGGGCTACGAGCAGTACTTC. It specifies CATKNGGGYEQYF.

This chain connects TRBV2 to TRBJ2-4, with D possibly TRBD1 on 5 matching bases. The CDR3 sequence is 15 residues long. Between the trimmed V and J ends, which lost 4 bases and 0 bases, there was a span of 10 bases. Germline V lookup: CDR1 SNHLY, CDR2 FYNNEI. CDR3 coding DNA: TGTGCCAGCAGTGGACAGCCCACAGCCAAAAACATTCAGTACTTC. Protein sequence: CASSGQPTAKNIQYF.

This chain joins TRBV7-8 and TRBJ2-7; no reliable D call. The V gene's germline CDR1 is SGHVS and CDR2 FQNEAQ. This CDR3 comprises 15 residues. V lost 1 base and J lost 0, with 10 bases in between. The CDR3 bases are TGTGCCAGCAGCTTAGTGCGGCGCAGCTCCTACGAGCAGTACTTC. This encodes CASSLVRRSSYEQYF.